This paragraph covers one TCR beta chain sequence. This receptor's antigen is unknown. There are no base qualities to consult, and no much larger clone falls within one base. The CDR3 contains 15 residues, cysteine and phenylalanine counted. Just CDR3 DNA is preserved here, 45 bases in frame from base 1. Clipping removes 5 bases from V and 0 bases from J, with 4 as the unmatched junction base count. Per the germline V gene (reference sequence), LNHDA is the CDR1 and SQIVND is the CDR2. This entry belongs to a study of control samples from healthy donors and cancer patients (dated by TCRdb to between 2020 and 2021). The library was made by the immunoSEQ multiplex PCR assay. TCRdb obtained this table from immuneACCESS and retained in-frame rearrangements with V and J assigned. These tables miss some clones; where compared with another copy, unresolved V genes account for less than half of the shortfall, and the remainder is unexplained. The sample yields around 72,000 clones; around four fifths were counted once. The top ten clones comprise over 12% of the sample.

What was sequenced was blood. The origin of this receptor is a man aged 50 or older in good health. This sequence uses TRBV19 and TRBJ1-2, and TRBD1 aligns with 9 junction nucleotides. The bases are TGTGCCAGTAGTTCACAGGGGGCGTCTAACTATGGCTACACCTTC. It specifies CASSSQGASNYGYTF. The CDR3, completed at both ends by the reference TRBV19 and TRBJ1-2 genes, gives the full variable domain DGGITQSPKYLFRKEGQNVTLSCEQNLNHDAMYWYRQDPGQGLRLIYYSQIVNDFQKGDIAEGYSVSREKKESFPLTVTSAQKNPTAFYLCASSSQGASNYGYTFGSGTRLTVV.